This T cell receptor beta chain was observed in a study of molecular identifiers for immune sequencing clone quantification. Listed TCR primers, together with previously described methods, were used for the bulk TCR libraries. TCRdb reprocessed the PCR reads with MiXCR, giving one entry per CDR3 protein. The profile shows about 640,000 distinct CDR3 sequences, 15% to 20% of them singletons. CDR1 is SEHNR, CDR2 FQNEAQ, per germline (reference sequence). This CDR3 is built from 14 residues. V was trimmed by 5 bases and J by 8 bases, leaving 16 bases between them. This clonotype originated in a human donor in good health. Some libraries in this study had Jurkat cell RNA spiked in. This chain uses TRBV7-9 with TRBJ2-1, with D perhaps matching TRBD2 (7 bases). The sample was naive CD8+ T cells from blood, with Jurkat cell RNA spiked in. Subset noted: FACS-sorted CD8+CD4-CCR7+CD45RA+ naive T cells. CDR3 nucleotide sequence: TGTGCCAGCAGCCCAGAAGGGGGGGGTGATGAGCAGTTCTTC. This sequence encodes CASSPEGGGDEQFF.